A single sample is the source of the 10 T cell receptor beta chains below, sequenced in a study of shared clonotypes between healthy human individuals. Method: immunoSEQ multiplex PCR; TCRdb's copy keeps in-frame clones and lacks some. The sample holds hundreds of thousands of clones, under 80% seen once. Sequencing was carried out using memory CD4+ T cells sorted from blood. Subset here: CD45RA-negative fraction. These receptors originate from a woman in her 30s in good health.

J is TRBJ2-1 and V is TRBV5-1; no clear D. CDR3 size: 16 residues. V lost 0 bases and J 0 bases, leaving 10 bases between the germline ends. Germline V gene data show CDR1 as SGHRS and CDR2 as YFSETQ. CDR3: CASSLDGPSSYNEQFF. The CDR3 DNA is TGCGCCAGCAGCTTGGACGGACCCAGCTCCTACAATGAGCAGTTCTTC.

This clone was seen only a few times. This chain joins TRBV29-1 and TRBJ1-3; no definite D call. The CDR3 is made up of 13 amino acids. Germline-derived CDR1 and CDR2 are SQVTM and ANQGSEA. V lost 2 bases and J 2 bases, leaving 7 bases between the germline ends. This chain's CDR3 is CSVERFPGNTIYF. The CDR3 region has the DNA TGCAGCGTTGAAAGGTTCCCTGGAAACACCATATATTTT.

This rearrangement joins TRBV10-2 to TRBJ2-7; D is uncertain. The length of the CDR3 is 12 residues. Germline CDR1 WSHSY, CDR2 SAAADI. Trimming removed 4 bases at V and 0 bases at J, with 4 bases between. CDR3 nucleotide sequence: TGCGCCAGCAGTGTGCGCTCCTACGAGCAGTACTTC. Translation: CASSVRSYEQYF.

The gene calls are TRBV6-6 and TRBJ2-5, with D possibly TRBD1 on 5 matching bases. Trimming removed 8 bases at V and 2 bases at J, with 12 bases between. From germline, CDR1 is MNHNY and CDR2 SVGAGI (reference sequence). The CDR3 has 13 residues. The CDR3 nucleotides read TGTGCCAGCGGAAGACAGTATCAAGAGACCCAGTACTTC. Its protein is CASGRQYQETQYF.

This clone was detected only once. The chain has TRBV6-5 and TRBJ2-7, with TRBD2 matching 7 bases. Germline V gene lookup returns CDR1 MNHEY and CDR2 SVGAGI. Trimming cost V 2 bases and J 2 bases; bases outside gene matches: 6. This CDR3 is 15 amino acids long. This CDR3 is CASSYRGGRAYEQYF. For the CDR3, the DNA is TGTGCCAGCAGTTACCGGGGTGGGAGGGCCTACGAGCAGTACTTC.

The CDR3 protein is CASSLGTVGAKNIQYF. Written as DNA, the CDR3 is TGCGCCAGCAGCTTGGGGACAGTCGGGGCCAAAAACATTCAGTACTTC. The chain carries TRBV5-1 and TRBJ2-4; D is perhaps TRBD1 (6 bases). Trimming pared 0 bases from V and 1 base from J, leaving 11 bases between. Germline-derived CDR1 and CDR2 are SGHRS and YFSETQ. CDR3 size: 16 residues. The entire variable domain, with the rest obtained from reference TRBV5-1 and TRBJ2-4, is as follows: KAGVTQTPRYLIKTRGQQVTLSCSPISGHRSVSWYQQTPGQGLQFLFEYFSETQRNKGNFPGRFSGRQFSNSRSEMNVSTLELGDSALYLCASSLGTVGAKNIQYFGAGTRLSVL.

The rearrangement links TRBV6-5 to TRBJ1-1; 7 nucleotides line up with TRBD1. V gave up 6 bases and J gave up 7 bases; unmatched junction bases: 11. Germline V gene data show CDR1 as MNHEY and CDR2 as SVGAGI. The CDR3 contains 14 residues. The CDR3: CASSTRQGGGEAFF. The CDR3 DNA sequence: TGTGCCAGCAGCACAAGACAGGGCGGAGGTGAAGCTTTCTTT.

This clone showed up just once. V usage is TRBV2 and J usage is TRBJ2-1, with D possibly being TRBD2 (5 bases). Germline values: CDR1 SNHLY, CDR2 FYNNEI. The length of the CDR3 is 15 residues. V lost 6 bases and J 7 bases, leaving 19 bases between the germline ends. The CDR3 DNA reads TGTGCCAGCAGGCTCCGGGCTCCCACGGGGAATGAGCAGTTCTTC. Its protein product is CASRLRAPTGNEQFF. Looking up the rest from reference TRBV2 and TRBJ2-1 gives the full variable domain: EPEVTQTPSHQVTQMGQEVILRCVPISNHLYFYWYRQILGQKVEFLVSFYNNEISEKSEIFDDQFSVERPDGSNFTLKIRSTKLEDSAMYFCASRLRAPTGNEQFFGPGTRLTVL.

The chain combines TRBV4-1 with TRBJ1-2; 8 bases line up with TRBD1. CDR1 and CDR2 (germline): MGHRA, YSYEKL. The CDR3 runs to 16 residues. V trimming: 0 bases; J trimming: 4 bases; junction bases outside the gene matches: 7. CDR3 nucleotides: TGCGCCAGCAGCCAAGATTCCAGGGGGCCCGTCTATGGCTACACCTTC. Amino acids: CASSQDSRGPVYGYTF.

This clone occurred a few times. Here the CDR3 reads CASSPDRGTDTQYF. The CDR3 DNA follows: TGTGCCAGCAGCCCGGACAGGGGTACAGATACGCAGTATTTT. This chain joins TRBV7-7 and TRBJ2-3; TRBD1 aligns across 9 bases. The CDR3 covers 14 residues. Trimming removed 5 bases from V and 3 bases from J; junction bases left unmatched: 3. The germline gives CDR1 SSHAT, CDR2 FNYEAQ (reference sequence).